A single sample gave rise to the 30 T cell receptor beta chains below, sequenced in a study of CD8 T cells in ankylosing spondylitis. These TCRs are of unknown antigen specificity. Study-wide findings and caveats: Blood from ankylosing spondylitis patients appeared to carry a characteristic roughly eight-variant TCR beta motif.

MiXCR, applied by TCRdb to the 5' RACE reads, yields one record per CDR3 protein. Altogether approximately 520,000 distinct CDR3 sequences are present, 5.3% being singletons, with the ten largest covering roughly 3.5%. Sequencing was done on a sample of blood, either unsorted or a sorted T cell fraction (not recorded which). These receptors were taken from a male donor with ankylosing spondylitis.

This clonotype was detected many times. The chain recombines TRBV20-1 with TRBJ2-7; the match to TRBD1 covers 9 bases. Germline-derived CDR1 and CDR2 are DFQATT and SNEGSKA (reference sequence). Germline trimming cut 1 base from V and 4 bases from J; bases unmatched to any gene: 5. The CDR3 is 14 amino acids. CDR3 region: CSARVGGQGYEQYF. The CDR3 nucleotides read TGCAGTGCTAGAGTCGGGGGACAGGGTTACGAGCAGTACTTC.

The chain employs TRBV12-3 or TRBV12-4 and TRBJ2-3, with 10 bases identical to TRBD2. The CDR3 has 17 residues. V was pared by 3 bases and J by 1 base, with 7 bases of the junction left unmatched. CDR3 region: CASSFGSGGPRTDTQYF. CDR3 DNA: TGTGCCAGCAGTTTTGGTAGCGGGGGGCCTCGCACAGATACGCAGTATTTT.

This clonotype was counted many times. CDR3 nucleotide sequence: TGCAGCGGGGGGTCCGGTGGGGATACGCAGTATTTT. Translating it yields CSGGSGGDTQYF. The genes are TRBV29-1 and TRBJ2-3; D may match TRBD1 or TRBD2 (5 bases each). Per the germline V gene, CDR1 is SQVTM and CDR2 is ANQGSEA. The germline V and J ends were trimmed by 7 bases and 6 bases, with 14 bases remaining between them. CDR3 length equals 12 residues.

This clonotype was counted ten times or more. The chain uses TRBV7-8 and TRBJ2-3; D is unclear. The CDR3 consists of 13 residues. The germline V gene has CDR1 SGHVS and CDR2 FQNEAQ. V shed 3 bases and J shed 6 bases, with 10 bases lying between them. The CDR3 loop is CASSFDMSDTQYF. The CDR3 DNA follows: TGTGCCAGCAGCTTCGACATGTCTGATACGCAGTATTTT.

V usage is TRBV4-1 and J usage is TRBJ2-1; a possible D gene is TRBD2 (5 bases). The germline V gene encodes CDR1 MGHRA and CDR2 YSYEKL. The CDR3 length is 13 residues. V shed 0 bases and J shed 9 bases, with 9 bases lying between them. The CDR3 spells CASSQDLRGEQFF. CDR3 DNA: TGCGCCAGCAGCCAAGACCTCCGGGGTGAGCAGTTCTTC.

This clonotype was found many times. This sequence joins TRBV25-1 and TRBJ2-4; possible D gene TRBD2, 5 bases. Trimming shortened V by 0 bases and J by 13 bases, and 19 bases separated the two germline ends. The germline gives CDR1 MGHDK, CDR2 SYGVNS. There are 15 residues in the CDR3. The DNA for the CDR3 is TGTGCCAGCAGTGAATATACTAGGAGTTCAACCCCCCAGTACTTC. Translated, it gives CASSEYTRSSTPQYF.

The chain recombines TRBV4-2 with TRBJ1-4; D remains ambiguous. The V gene's germline CDR1 is LGHNA and CDR2 YNFKEQ. The CDR3 is made up of 14 amino acids. Trimming took off 4 bases at V and 8 bases at J, with 14 bases between the two ends. Written as DNA, the CDR3 is TGTGCCAGCAGCCCCGGACTCGGCTGCGAAAAACTGTTTTTT. It codes for CASSPGLGCEKLFF.

This clonotype has just a few counts. This sequence joins TRBV20-1 and TRBJ2-7, with no clear D. CDR3 length: 13 amino acids. Per the germline V gene, CDR1 is DFQATT and CDR2 is SNEGSKA (reference sequence). The V and J ends lost 0 bases and 3 bases respectively, with 9 bases between them. The chain's CDR3 is CSARDLPGYEQYF. CDR3 nucleotide sequence: TGCAGTGCTAGAGATCTCCCAGGCTACGAGCAGTACTTC.

In its sample, this clonotype was seen many times. The J gene is TRBJ2-5, the V gene TRBV20-1; tentative D call: TRBD1 (5 bases). V shed 6 bases and J shed 1 base, with 9 bases lying between them. Germline loops: CDR1 DFQATT, CDR2 SNEGSKA (reference sequence). The CDR3 covers 12 residues. The CDR3 coding sequence is TGCAGTGCGTCAGGGTTCCAAGAGACCCAGTACTTC. Its translation is CSASGFQETQYF.

In this sample, this clonotype turned up many times. The CDR3 sequence: CSGFSGVSYEQYF. In DNA, the CDR3 is TGCAGCGGCTTTAGCGGGGTCTCCTACGAGCAGTACTTC. The J gene is TRBJ2-7, the V gene TRBV29-1; 8 nucleotides line up with TRBD2. This CDR3 contains 13 residues. Germline assignment: CDR1 SQVTM and CDR2 ANQGSEA. V gave up 7 bases and J gave up 0 bases; unmatched junction bases: 5.

This clonotype has a count of ten or more. This sequence joins TRBV10-3 and TRBJ1-1, with a tentative D call TRBD1 (6 bases). Trimming shortened V by 2 bases and J by 5 bases, and 18 bases separated the two germline ends. There are 16 residues in the CDR3. Germline-derived CDR1 and CDR2 are ENHRY and SYGVKD. DNA for the CDR3: TGTGCCATCAGTGAGATAGCAGGGGTAGATGGAACTGAAGCTTTCTTT. Residues: CAISEIAGVDGTEAFF.

Ten or more counts support this clonotype. The J gene is TRBJ1-5, the V gene TRBV5-1; D uncertain. Germline CDR1 reads SGHRS; CDR2 reads YFSETQ. V was trimmed by 0 bases and J by 5 bases, leaving 9 bases between them. This CDR3 is 14 amino acids long. The CDR3 spells CASSLDTRDQPQHF. CDR3 nucleotide sequence: TGCGCCAGCAGCTTGGACACCCGGGATCAGCCCCAGCATTTT.

This clonotype was recorded many times. The chain employs TRBV20-1 and TRBJ2-3, with a possible D match to TRBD2 (6 bases). Germline V gene sequence: CDR1 DFQATT, CDR2 SNEGSKA (reference sequence). This CDR3 contains 13 residues. V was shortened by 7 bases and J by 6 bases, with 17 bases between the two germline ends. CDR3 region: CSVMGRGSDTQYF. In nucleotides, the CDR3 is TGCAGTGTCATGGGACGGGGGAGCGATACGCAGTATTTT.

This clonotype was detected many times. The chain has TRBV27 and TRBJ1-5, with D perhaps TRBD1 (5 bases). CDR3 length equals 15 residues. Trimming pared 2 bases from V and 0 bases from J, leaving 8 bases between. Germline values: CDR1 MNHEY, CDR2 SMNVEV (reference sequence). The CDR3, as DNA: TGTGCCAGCAGTTTAAAGGGGTATAGCAATCAGCCCCAGCATTTT. Translated: CASSLKGYSNQPQHF.

This sequence joins TRBV27 and TRBJ2-7, with 8 bases lining up with TRBD1. Trimming cost V 4 bases and J 6 bases; bases outside gene matches: 11. The CDR3 loop spans 15 amino acids. Germline lookup yields CDR1 MNHEY and CDR2 SMNVEV (reference sequence). The DNA for the CDR3 is TGTGCCAGCAGTTCCCGAGCTACCAGGGGGCCCGAGCAGTACTTC. Residues: CASSSRATRGPEQYF.

This clonotype has ten or more counts. This chain uses TRBV4-1 with TRBJ2-7; no definite D call. Trimming took off 4 bases at V and 4 bases at J, with 20 bases between the two ends. This CDR3 region has 16 residues. Per the germline V gene, CDR1 is MGHRA and CDR2 is YSYEKL. CDR3 protein: CASSRAVRTTRYEQYF. CDR3 DNA sequence: TGCGCCAGCAGCCGGGCCGTGCGCACAACCCGATACGAGCAGTACTTC.

This clonotype was counted at least ten times. V and J are TRBV5-1 and TRBJ2-7; 8 bases are shared with TRBD1. With V trimmed by 4 bases and J by 0 bases, 6 bases remained unmatched. Germline CDR1 SGHRS, CDR2 YFSETQ. The CDR3 consists of 15 residues. CDR3 in DNA: TGCGCCAGCAGCCGCCTCAGGGGGCTCTCCTACGAGCAGTACTTC. This sequence encodes CASSRLRGLSYEQYF. Based on the CDR3 plus reference TRBV5-1 and TRBJ2-7, the full variable domain is KAGVTQTPRYLIKTRGQQVTLSCSPISGHRSVSWYQQTPGQGLQFLFEYFSETQRNKGNFPGRFSGRQFSNSRSEMNVSTLELGDSALYLCASSRLRGLSYEQYFGPGTRLTVT.

This clonotype appeared a few times. The V call is TRBV12-2, the J call TRBJ1-6. TRBV12-2 is described as a pseudogene. CDR3 length: 10 residues. CDR3 bases: TGTGCAGTGAATAATTCACCCCTCCACTTT. Translating it yields CAVNNSPLHF.

The chain uses TRBV7-9 and TRBJ2-7; the D gene is possibly TRBD2 (5 bases). This CDR3 has 15 residues. V was pared by 4 bases and J by 2 bases, with 15 bases between. Per the germline V gene, CDR1 is SEHNR and CDR2 is FQNEAQ (reference sequence). The CDR3 loop reads CASSSLALGPYEQYF. In DNA form, the CDR3 reads TGTGCCAGCAGCTCCCTAGCTCTCGGCCCCTACGAGCAGTACTTC. The whole variable domain, remainder taken from reference TRBV7-9 and TRBJ2-7, is DTGVSQNPRHKITKRGQNVTFRCDPISEHNRLYWYRQTLGQGPEFLTYFQNEAQLEKSRLLSDRFSAERPKGSFSTLEIQRTEQGDSAMYLCASSSLALGPYEQYFGPGTRLTVT.

A few counts support this clonotype. The chain carries TRBV28 and TRBJ1-3; D is undetermined. CDR1 is MDHEN, CDR2 SYDVKM, per germline. V was shortened by 3 bases and J by 4 bases, with 10 bases between the two germline ends. The CDR3 spans 14 residues. The DNA for the CDR3 is TGTGCCAGCAGTTTTATGGGAACGGGAAACACCATATATTTT. This encodes CASSFMGTGNTIYF.

This clonotype was found many times. This chain connects TRBV6-5 to TRBJ1-3; D remains unclear. Germline-derived CDR1 and CDR2 are MNHEY and SVGAGI. This CDR3 has 9 amino acids. V gave up 9 bases and J gave up 7 bases, with 4 bases separating them. The CDR3 is CARGNTIYF. CDR3 in DNA: TGTGCCAGGGGGAACACCATATATTTT.

This clonotype occurred many times. The gene calls are TRBV5-5 and TRBJ2-7; possibly TRBD1 for D (6 bases). The CDR3 spans 15 residues. Per the germline V gene, CDR1 is SGHKS and CDR2 is YYEKEE (reference sequence). Trimming stripped 4 bases from V and 3 bases from J, with 17 bases between. The chain's CDR3 is CASSPRTARNYEQYF. The CDR3 DNA sequence: TGTGCCAGCAGCCCTAGGACAGCGAGGAACTACGAGCAGTACTTC.

This clonotype has ten or more counts. The rearrangement links TRBV4-2 to TRBJ2-3, with D possibly matching TRBD2 (5 bases). The CDR3 is made up of 18 amino acids. CDR1 and CDR2 from the germline V gene are LGHNA and YNFKEQ. Trimming took off 7 bases at V and 0 bases at J, with 23 bases between the two ends. In DNA, the CDR3 is TGTGCCAGCACCTTGAAGTTGCCGACGGGGAGAAGCACAGATACGCAGTATTTT. Translating it yields CASTLKLPTGRSTDTQYF.

This clonotype was found many times. The V gene is TRBV5-1, the J gene TRBJ1-5; D unresolved. Per the germline V gene, CDR1 is SGHRS and CDR2 is YFSETQ. V was pared by 0 bases and J by 1 base, with 8 bases between. The CDR3 runs to 15 residues. The CDR3 loop reads CASSLGTSSNQPQHF. The CDR3 DNA is TGCGCCAGCAGCTTGGGCACATCGAGCAATCAGCCCCAGCATTTT.

This clonotype was seen repeatedly, ten times or more. The chain uses TRBV20-1 and TRBJ2-1; 8 nucleotides match TRBD2. Germline assignment: CDR1 DFQATT and CDR2 SNEGSKA (reference sequence). The V and J ends lost 3 bases and 6 bases, in that order; junction bases with no gene match: 10. The CDR3 totals 15 residues. CDR3 sequence (DNA): TGCAGTGCTAGTGGGGCCGGGACTAGAGTCAATGAGCAGTTCTTC. Translating it yields CSASGAGTRVNEQFF.

This clonotype was recorded at least ten times. This rearrangement joins TRBV6-2 or TRBV6-3 to TRBJ1-3; tentatively, D is TRBD1 (5 bases). Between the trimmed V and J ends, which lost 5 bases and 2 bases, there was a span of 13 bases. Germline loops: CDR1 MNHEY, CDR2 SVGEGT. The CDR3 is made up of 15 amino acids. Here the CDR3 DNA reads TGTGCCAGCAGTCAAGGGGAGGAGGCTGGAAACACCATATATTTT. It specifies CASSQGEEAGNTIYF.

The sample holds a few counts of this clonotype. The rearrangement links TRBV5-1 to TRBJ2-3; the D is unclear. V was clipped by 0 bases and J by 1 base, with 9 bases between them. Germline CDR1 and CDR2: SGHRS and YFSETQ. The CDR3 is made up of 15 amino acids. The CDR3 DNA is TGCGCCAGCAGCTTGGCGCACCCCGGCACAGATACGCAGTATTTT. This sequence encodes CASSLAHPGTDTQYF. Full variable domain (remainder filled in from reference TRBV5-1 and TRBJ2-3): KAGVTQTPRYLIKTRGQQVTLSCSPISGHRSVSWYQQTPGQGLQFLFEYFSETQRNKGNFPGRFSGRQFSNSRSEMNVSTLELGDSALYLCASSLAHPGTDTQYFGPGTRLTVL.

The V call is TRBV6-5, the J call TRBJ2-1; D is possibly TRBD1 (6 bases). This CDR3 has 17 amino acids. V was pared by 4 bases and J by 3 bases, with 19 bases between. CDR1 MNHEY and CDR2 SVGAGI come from the germline V gene. The chain's CDR3 is CASSSQDRSLLYNEQFF. The CDR3 coding sequence is TGTGCCAGCAGTTCCCAGGACAGATCTCTTCTCTACAATGAGCAGTTCTTC.

The rearrangement uses TRBV20-1 and TRBJ1-2; D unresolved. This CDR3 spans 11 amino acids. Germline lookup yields CDR1 DFQATT and CDR2 SNEGSKA (reference sequence). V lost 5 bases to trimming and J lost 8 bases, with 12 bases between them. The CDR3 spells CSAGMWEGYTF. In DNA form, the CDR3 reads TGCAGTGCTGGGATGTGGGAGGGCTACACCTTC.

This clonotype has just a few counts. CDR3 nucleotides: TGTGCCAGCAGTTTTTTGGGGACAGGACTACGAGAGACCCAGTACTTC. It is translated as CASSFLGTGLRETQYF. The chain is built from TRBV27 and TRBJ2-5, with TRBD1 identical over 8 bases. Germline loops: CDR1 MNHEY, CDR2 SMNVEV (reference sequence). The ends lost 3 bases at V and 4 bases at J; junction bases unmatched: 10. The CDR3 is 16 residues long.